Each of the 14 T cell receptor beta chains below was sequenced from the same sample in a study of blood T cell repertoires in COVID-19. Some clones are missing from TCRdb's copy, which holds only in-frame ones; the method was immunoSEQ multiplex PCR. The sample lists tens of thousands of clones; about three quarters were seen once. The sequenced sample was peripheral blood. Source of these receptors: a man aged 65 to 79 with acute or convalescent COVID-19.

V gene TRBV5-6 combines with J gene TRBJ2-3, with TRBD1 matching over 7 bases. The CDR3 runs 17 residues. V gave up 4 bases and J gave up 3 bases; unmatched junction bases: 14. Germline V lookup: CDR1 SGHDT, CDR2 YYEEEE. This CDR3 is CASSGEGQTTFTDTQYF. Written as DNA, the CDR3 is TGTGCCAGCAGCGGAGAGGGACAGACCACATTTACAGATACGCAGTATTTT.

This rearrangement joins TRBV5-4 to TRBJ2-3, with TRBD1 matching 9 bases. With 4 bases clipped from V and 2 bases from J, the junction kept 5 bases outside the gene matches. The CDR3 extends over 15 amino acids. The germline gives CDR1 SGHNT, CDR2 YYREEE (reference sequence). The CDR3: CASSRTGAPTDTQYF. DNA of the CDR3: TGTGCCAGCAGCAGGACAGGGGCGCCCACAGATACGCAGTATTTT.

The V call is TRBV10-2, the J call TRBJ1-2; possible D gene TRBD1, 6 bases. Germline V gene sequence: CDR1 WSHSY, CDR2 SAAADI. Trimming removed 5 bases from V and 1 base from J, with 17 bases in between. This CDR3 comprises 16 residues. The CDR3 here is CASSTGSVGLNYGYTF. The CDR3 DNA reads TGCGCCAGCAGTACAGGGTCGGTCGGACTTAACTATGGCTACACCTTC.

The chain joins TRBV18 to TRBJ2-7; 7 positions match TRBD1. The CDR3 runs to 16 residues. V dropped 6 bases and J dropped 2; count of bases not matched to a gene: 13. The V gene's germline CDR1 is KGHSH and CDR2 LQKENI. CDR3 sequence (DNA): TGTGCCAGCTCTATACCATTGGGACAGCATGCCTACGAGCAGTACTTC. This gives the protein CASSIPLGQHAYEQYF.

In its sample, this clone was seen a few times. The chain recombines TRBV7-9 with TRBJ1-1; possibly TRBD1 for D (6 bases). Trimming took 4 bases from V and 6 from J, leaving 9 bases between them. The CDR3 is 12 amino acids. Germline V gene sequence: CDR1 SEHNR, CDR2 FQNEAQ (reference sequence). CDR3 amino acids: CASSSRTAEAFF. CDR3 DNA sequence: TGTGCCAGCAGCTCTAGGACAGCTGAAGCTTTCTTT. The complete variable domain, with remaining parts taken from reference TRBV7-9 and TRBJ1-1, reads DTGVSQNPRHKITKRGQNVTFRCDPISEHNRLYWYRQTLGQGPEFLTYFQNEAQLEKSRLLSDRFSAERPKGSFSTLEIQRTEQGDSAMYLCASSSRTAEAFFGQGTRLTVV.

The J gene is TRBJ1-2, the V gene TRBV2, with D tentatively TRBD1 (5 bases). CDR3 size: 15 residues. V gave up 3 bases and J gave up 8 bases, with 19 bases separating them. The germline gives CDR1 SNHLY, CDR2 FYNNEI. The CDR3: CASSDWQGGTIGYTF. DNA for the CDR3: TGTGCCAGCAGTGATTGGCAGGGCGGGACTATCGGCTACACCTTC. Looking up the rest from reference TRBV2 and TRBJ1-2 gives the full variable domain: EPEVTQTPSHQVTQMGQEVILRCVPISNHLYFYWYRQILGQKVEFLVSFYNNEISEKSEIFDDQFSVERPDGSNFTLKIRSTKLEDSAMYFCASSDWQGGTIGYTFGSGTRLTVV.

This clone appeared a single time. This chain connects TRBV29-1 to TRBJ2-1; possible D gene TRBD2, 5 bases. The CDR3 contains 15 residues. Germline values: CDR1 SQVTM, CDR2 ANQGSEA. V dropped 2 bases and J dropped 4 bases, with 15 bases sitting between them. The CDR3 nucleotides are TGCAGCGTTGAAACCAAATCGGGGTGGTACAATGAGCAGTTCTTC. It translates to CSVETKSGWYNEQFF.

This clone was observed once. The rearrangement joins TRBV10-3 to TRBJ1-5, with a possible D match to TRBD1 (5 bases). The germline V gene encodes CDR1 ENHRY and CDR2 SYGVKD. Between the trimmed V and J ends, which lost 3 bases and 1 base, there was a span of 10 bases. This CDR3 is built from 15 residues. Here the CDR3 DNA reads TGTGCCATCAGTGATGGAGGGGCAAGCAATCAGCCCCAGCATTTT. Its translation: CAISDGGASNQPQHF.

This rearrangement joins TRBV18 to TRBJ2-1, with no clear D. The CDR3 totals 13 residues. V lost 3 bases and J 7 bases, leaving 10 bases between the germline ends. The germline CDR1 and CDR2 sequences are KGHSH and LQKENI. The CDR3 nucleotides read TGTGCCAGCTCACCTCCAGTTTTAAATGAGCAGTTCTTC. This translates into CASSPPVLNEQFF.

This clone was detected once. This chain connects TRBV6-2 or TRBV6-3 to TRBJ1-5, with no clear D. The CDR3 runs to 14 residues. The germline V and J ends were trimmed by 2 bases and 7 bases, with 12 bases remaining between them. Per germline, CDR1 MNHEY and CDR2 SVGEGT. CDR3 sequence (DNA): TGTGCCAGCAGTTACATTGTCTCGGGGCAGCCCCAGCATTTT. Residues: CASSYIVSGQPQHF.

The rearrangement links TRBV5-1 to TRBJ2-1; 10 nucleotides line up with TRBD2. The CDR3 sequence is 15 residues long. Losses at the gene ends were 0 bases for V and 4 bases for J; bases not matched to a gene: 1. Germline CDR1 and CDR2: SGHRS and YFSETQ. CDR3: CASSLGLAGYNEQFF. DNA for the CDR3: TGCGCCAGCAGCTTGGGACTAGCGGGTTACAATGAGCAGTTCTTC. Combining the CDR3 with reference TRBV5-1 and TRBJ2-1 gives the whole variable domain KAGVTQTPRYLIKTRGQQVTLSCSPISGHRSVSWYQQTPGQGLQFLFEYFSETQRNKGNFPGRFSGRQFSNSRSEMNVSTLELGDSALYLCASSLGLAGYNEQFFGPGTRLTVL.

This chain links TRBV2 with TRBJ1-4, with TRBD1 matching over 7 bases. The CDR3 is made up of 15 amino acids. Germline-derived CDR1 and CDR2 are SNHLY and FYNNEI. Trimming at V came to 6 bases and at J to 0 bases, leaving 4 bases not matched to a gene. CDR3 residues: CASSPQGATNEKLFF. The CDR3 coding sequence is TGTGCCAGCAGCCCTCAGGGGGCAACTAATGAAAAACTGTTTTTT. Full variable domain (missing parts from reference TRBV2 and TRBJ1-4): EPEVTQTPSHQVTQMGQEVILRCVPISNHLYFYWYRQILGQKVEFLVSFYNNEISEKSEIFDDQFSVERPDGSNFTLKIRSTKLEDSAMYFCASSPQGATNEKLFFGSGTQLSVL.

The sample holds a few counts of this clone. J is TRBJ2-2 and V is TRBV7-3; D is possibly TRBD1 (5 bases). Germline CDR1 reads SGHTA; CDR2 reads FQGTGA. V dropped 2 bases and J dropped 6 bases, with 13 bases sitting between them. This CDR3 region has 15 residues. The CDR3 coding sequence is TGTGCCAGCAGCTTATCACTCCAGGGATCCGGGGAGCTGTTTTTT. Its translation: CASSLSLQGSGELFF.

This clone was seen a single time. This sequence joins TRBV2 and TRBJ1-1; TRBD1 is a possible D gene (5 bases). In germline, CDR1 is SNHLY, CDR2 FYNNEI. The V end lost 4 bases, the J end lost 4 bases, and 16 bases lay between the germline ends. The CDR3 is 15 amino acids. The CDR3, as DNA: TGTGCCAGCAGTGGGGGGTTGGGAGGGACCACTGAAGCTTTCTTT. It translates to CASSGGLGGTTEAFF.